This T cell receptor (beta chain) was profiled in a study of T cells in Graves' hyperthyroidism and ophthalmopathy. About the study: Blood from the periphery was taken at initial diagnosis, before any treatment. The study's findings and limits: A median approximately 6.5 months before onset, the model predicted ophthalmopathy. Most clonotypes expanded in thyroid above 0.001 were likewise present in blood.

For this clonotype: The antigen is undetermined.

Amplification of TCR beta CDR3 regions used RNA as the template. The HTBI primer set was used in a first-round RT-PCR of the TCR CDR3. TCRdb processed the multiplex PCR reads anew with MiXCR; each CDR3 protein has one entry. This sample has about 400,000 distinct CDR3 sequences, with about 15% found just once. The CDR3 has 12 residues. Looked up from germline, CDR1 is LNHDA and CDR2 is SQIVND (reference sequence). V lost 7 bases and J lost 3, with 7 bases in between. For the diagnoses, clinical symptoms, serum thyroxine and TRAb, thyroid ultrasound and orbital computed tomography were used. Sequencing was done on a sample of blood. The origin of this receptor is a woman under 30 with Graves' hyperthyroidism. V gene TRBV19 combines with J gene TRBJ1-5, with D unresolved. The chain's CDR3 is CASNRVNQPQHF. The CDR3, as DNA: TGTGCCAGTAATAGGGTCAATCAGCCCCAGCATTTT.